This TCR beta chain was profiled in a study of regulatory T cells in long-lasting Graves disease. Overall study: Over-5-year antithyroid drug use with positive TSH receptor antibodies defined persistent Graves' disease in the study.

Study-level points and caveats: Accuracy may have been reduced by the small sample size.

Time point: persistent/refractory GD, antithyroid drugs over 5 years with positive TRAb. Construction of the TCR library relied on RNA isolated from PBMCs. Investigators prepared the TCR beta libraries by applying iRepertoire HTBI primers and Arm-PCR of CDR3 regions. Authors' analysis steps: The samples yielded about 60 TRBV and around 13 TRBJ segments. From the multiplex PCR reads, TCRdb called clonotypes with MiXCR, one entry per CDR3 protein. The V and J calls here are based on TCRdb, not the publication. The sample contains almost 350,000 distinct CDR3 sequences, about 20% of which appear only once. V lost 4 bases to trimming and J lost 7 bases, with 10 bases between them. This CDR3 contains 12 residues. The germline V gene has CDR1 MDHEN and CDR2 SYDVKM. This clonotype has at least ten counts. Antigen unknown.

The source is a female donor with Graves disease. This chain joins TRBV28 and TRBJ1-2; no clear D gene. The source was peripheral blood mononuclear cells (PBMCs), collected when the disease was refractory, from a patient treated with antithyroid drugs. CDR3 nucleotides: TGTGCCAGCAGTTCCCGGCATAGTGGCTACACCTTC. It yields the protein CASSSRHSGYTF.